A selection of T cell receptor beta chains follows, all from one sample in a study of neurological immune-mediated disorders. TCRdb reanalysed the 5' RACE reads using MiXCR and keeps one entry per CDR3 protein. The table records about 38,000 distinct CDR3 sequences, more than 4.5% of them present only once. Specimen: CD4+ T cells from blood. The receptors originated from a man younger than 35 in good health. The CDR3 runs from the conserved cysteine through the conserved F or W. A D gene is named only where the DNA matches it firmly. A clone size is listed for some rows: how often the clone was seen (once, few, many), or a class if it is expanded.

TRBJ2-5	many	TRBD1	TRBV5-1	TGCGCCAGCAGCCCCGGGACAGGGTGGACCCAGTACTTC	CASSPGTGWTQYF
TRBJ1-1	NA	NA	TRBV6-2/TRBV6-3	TGTGCCAGCAGAACAACAGGGATGAACACTGAAGCTTTCTTT	CASRTTGMNTEAFF
TRBJ2-2	many	NA	TRBV18	TGTGCCAGCTCACCCCTTACGACAGGGAACACCGGGGAGCTGTTTTTT	CASSPLTTGNTGELFF
TRBJ2-1	NA	NA	TRBV6-2/TRBV6-3	TGTGCCAGCAGTAGACCCGGGACGGGCGACAATGAGCAGTTCTTC	CASSRPGTGDNEQFF
TRBJ2-5	many	NA	TRBV6-5	TGTGCCAGCAGGAGAGAAGAGACCCAGTACTTC	CASRREETQYF
TRBJ2-5	many	NA	TRBV7-9	TGTGCCAGCAGCTTATTGGGCGGGGAGACCCAGTACTTC	CASSLLGGETQYF
TRBJ2-2	many	NA	TRBV3-1	TGTGCCAGCAGCCAAAGTGAGAGTTTGGCCGGGGAGCTGTTTTTT	CASSQSESLAGELFF
TRBJ1-2	many	NA	TRBV7-9	TGTGCCAGCAGCCTTGACACCGTATATGGCTACACCTTC	CASSLDTVYGYTF
TRBJ2-1	many	NA	TRBV20-1	TGCAGTGCTAGAGTTGGAGGGGGGGGCTACAATGAGCAGTTCTTC	CSARVGGGGYNEQFF
TRBJ2-3	many	NA	TRBV6-2/TRBV6-3	TGTGCCAGCAGCCTACAGGCCGGGACGGTTTATGCACAGATACGGGTTACGCAGTATTTT	CASSLQAGTVYAQIRVTQYF
TRBJ2-2	many	TRBD2	TRBV5-1	TGCGCCAGCAGCCCCCGGCTAGCGGGGAACGGGGAGCTGTTTTTT	CASSPRLAGNGELFF
TRBJ1-2	many	NA	TRBV20-1	TGCAGTGCTAGTAAGGCAGCCGTGCGATATGGCTACACCTTC	CSASKAAVRYGYTF